These T cell receptor beta chains were read from a single sample in a study of technical replicates of blood from several donors. Clones were read by immunoSEQ multiplex PCR, and TCRdb kept only the in-frame ones, dropping some. This sample has under 80,000 clones, with about 91% found just once. Sequenced material: T cells isolated from PBMCs. The receptors were gathered from a human donor in good health. Some clones in this sample may be carry-over from other donors' samples. Each CDR3 is given with its conserved first and last residue. D genes are given only for firm matches. Clone size appears in some rows only: once, few, many, or a class for an expanded clone.

v_call	j_call	d_call	clone_size	cdr3_aa	cdr3_nt
TRBV11-2	TRBJ2-5	NA	NA	CASSLGPEGRETQYF	TGTGCCAGCAGCTTAGGGCCGGAGGGCAGGGAGACCCAGTACTTC
TRBV5-4	TRBJ1-2	NA	NA	CASSHSDRVYGYTF	TGTGCCAGCAGCCACTCGGACAGAGTCTATGGCTACACCTTC
TRBV11-3	TRBJ2-1	TRBD2	once	CASSLSGLATNEQFF	TGTGCCAGCAGCTTATCGGGACTAGCGACCAATGAGCAGTTCTTC
TRBV5-4	TRBJ1-1	NA	NA	CASSLGRDTEAFF	TGTGCCAGCAGCTTGGGCAGGGACACTGAAGCTTTCTTT
TRBV4-2	TRBJ2-7	TRBD1	once	CASSQDWGQGIPYEQYF	TGTGCCAGCAGCCAAGATTGGGGACAGGGGATACCCTACGAGCAGTACTTC
TRBV29-1	TRBJ2-5	TRBD2	NA	CSGRGRGRAGETQYF	TGCAGCGGACGGGGTCGCGGGAGGGCCGGGGAGACCCAGTACTTC
TRBV19	TRBJ2-2	TRBD1	NA	CASKRQGTGELFF	TGTGCCAGTAAACGACAGGGAACCGGGGAGCTGTTTTTT
TRBV29-1	TRBJ2-7	NA	NA	CSFCRDSIYEQYF	TGCAGCTTTTGCCGGGACTCTATCTACGAGCAGTACTTC
TRBV10-3	TRBJ2-7	TRBD1	NA	CAISEPGQGNEQYF	TGTGCCATCAGTGAGCCGGGACAGGGAAACGAGCAGTACTTC
TRBV5-1	TRBJ2-1	TRBD2	NA	CASSLFGTGLASNEQFF	TGCGCCAGCAGCTTGTTCGGGACGGGACTAGCCTCGAATGAGCAGTTCTTC
TRBV7-9	TRBJ2-1	TRBD2	NA	CASSQRTSGRNNEQFF	TGTGCCAGCAGCCAAAGGACTAGCGGGCGGAACAATGAGCAGTTCTTC
TRBV19	TRBJ2-7	NA	once	CASSTSWTLDEQYF	TGTGCCAGTAGTACCTCTTGGACTTTGGACGAGCAGTACTTC
TRBV6-1	TRBJ2-7	TRBD1	NA	CASSVSGTGNYEQYF	TGTGCCAGCAGTGTTTCCGGGACAGGGAACTACGAGCAGTACTTC
TRBV19	TRBJ1-5	TRBD1	NA	CASSPQGGQVNQPQHF	TGTGCCAGTAGTCCCCAGGGGGGACAAGTAAATCAGCCCCAGCATTTT
TRBV18	TRBJ1-5	TRBD1	NA	CASSLYRGTGQPQHF	TGTGCCAGCTCACTATACAGGGGGACGGGTCAGCCCCAGCATTTT
TRBV6-1	TRBJ1-5	NA	NA	CASSERGGQPQHF	TGTGCCAGCAGTGAACGAGGGGGTCAGCCCCAGCATTTT
TRBV6-6	TRBJ1-1	NA	NA	CATNLEPPRAFF	TGTGCCACCAATTTGGAACCCCCCAGGGCTTTCTTT
TRBV7-2	TRBJ2-7	NA	NA	CASSLRTSYEQYF	TGTGCCAGCAGCTTAAGGACTTCTTACGAGCAGTACTTC
TRBV2	TRBJ1-2	TRBD1	NA	CASSNPGQGDYGYTF	TGTGCCAGCAGCAACCCGGGACAGGGGGACTATGGCTACACCTTC
TRBV27	TRBJ2-3	NA	NA	CASSLSPHTDTQYF	TGTGCCAGCAGTTTGTCCCCCCACACAGATACGCAGTATTTT
TRBV10-3	TRBJ1-1	TRBD1	NA	CAISGDREVTEAFF	TGTGCCATCAGTGGGGACAGGGAAGTCACTGAAGCTTTCTTT
TRBV19	TRBJ2-5	TRBD2	once	CASRTGLAIQETQYF	TGTGCCAGTAGGACGGGACTAGCGATCCAAGAGACCCAGTACTTC
TRBV30	TRBJ1-3	NA	NA	CAWSVAGAGNTIYF	TGTGCCTGGAGTGTCGCAGGGGCGGGAAACACCATATATTTT
TRBV30	TRBJ1-1	TRBD1	NA	CAWRGQGAFF	TGTGCCTGGCGGGGACAGGGAGCTTTCTTT
TRBV4-2	TRBJ1-1	NA	NA	CASSQRSGVTEAFF	TGTGCCAGCAGCCAACGGTCAGGCGTCACTGAAGCTTTCTTT
TRBV5-1	TRBJ2-1	NA	NA	CASSPTPSASYNEQFF	TGCGCCAGCAGCCCTACTCCTAGCGCCTCCTACAATGAGCAGTTCTTC
TRBV7-3	TRBJ1-6	NA	NA	CASSRGLNSPLHF	TGTGCCAGCAGCCGGGGACTGAATTCACCCCTCCACTTT
TRBV25-1	TRBJ2-7	TRBD1	NA	CASSEGGQAEQYF	TGTGCCAGCAGTGAGGGCGGACAGGCCGAGCAGTACTTC
TRBV4-1	TRBJ2-7	NA	NA	CASSQDWGTDYEQYF	TGCGCCAGCAGCCAAGACTGGGGGACTGACTACGAGCAGTACTTC
TRBV28	TRBJ2-1	NA	NA	CASSFDPGKQFF	TGTGCCAGCAGTTTCGATCCGGGGAAGCAGTTCTTC
TRBV18	TRBJ2-3	NA	NA	CASSPGGGAGDTQYF	TGTGCCAGCTCACCAGGAGGGGGCGCAGGAGATACGCAGTATTTT
TRBV19	TRBJ1-1	NA	few	CASSISGFTEAFF	TGTGCCAGTAGTATATCAGGTTTCACTGAAGCTTTCTTT
TRBV30	TRBJ1-2	TRBD1	once	CAWRGDRARVDYGYTF	TGTGCCTGGAGGGGGGACAGGGCAAGGGTTGACTATGGCTACACCTTC
TRBV4-1	TRBJ2-2	NA	NA	CASSPGTTTGELFF	TGCGCCAGCAGCCCTGGGACAACCACCGGGGAGCTGTTTTTT
TRBV4-3	TRBJ2-7	TRBD1	NA	CASSQDRDSYEQYF	TGCGCCAGCAGCCAAGACAGGGACAGCTACGAGCAGTACTTC
TRBV7-3	TRBJ2-1	TRBD2	NA	CASSQGLVHNEQFF	TGTGCCAGCAGCCAAGGACTAGTACACAATGAGCAGTTCTTC
TRBV9	TRBJ2-2	NA	NA	CASSVTSKGGELFF	TGTGCCAGCAGCGTGACTAGTAAGGGCGGGGAGCTGTTTTTT
TRBV7-6	TRBJ2-3	NA	NA	CASSYGTQATDTQYF	TGTGCCAGCAGCTACGGGACTCAGGCTACAGATACGCAGTATTTT
TRBV5-1	TRBJ2-3	TRBD1	NA	CASSPDREADTQYF	TGCGCCAGCAGCCCGGACAGGGAGGCAGATACGCAGTATTTT
TRBV27	TRBJ2-3	NA	NA	CASREGGSTQYF	TGTGCCAGCAGGGAAGGGGGTAGTACGCAGTATTTT
TRBV5-4	TRBJ2-7	TRBD1	NA	CASSLVDRGAEQYF	TGTGCCAGCAGCTTGGTCGACAGGGGGGCCGAGCAGTACTTC
TRBV29-1	TRBJ2-5	NA	NA	CSVKQETQYF	TGCAGCGTCAAACAAGAGACCCAGTACTTC
TRBV5-5	TRBJ2-7	NA	NA	CASSLGFVQYF	TGTGCCAGCAGCCTAGGTTTCGTGCAGTACTTC
TRBV5-4	TRBJ1-2	NA	NA	CASSLGLQRPGYTF	TGTGCCAGCAGCCTGGGACTGCAGCGTCCCGGCTACACCTTC
TRBV28	TRBJ2-7	NA	once	CASSLRDTSYEQYF	TGTGCCAGCAGTCTCCGGGACACCTCCTACGAGCAGTACTTC
TRBV7-2	TRBJ1-2	NA	NA	CASSYIGGQGYTF	TGTGCCAGCAGCTATATTGGGGGCCAGGGCTACACCTTC
TRBV2	TRBJ2-4	NA	once	CASSELQFIAKNIQYF	TGTGCCAGCAGTGAATTGCAGTTCATAGCCAAAAACATTCAGTACTTC
TRBV6-6	TRBJ2-1	TRBD2	NA	CASSYGGEPYNEQFF	TGTGCCAGCAGTTACGGGGGGGAACCCTACAATGAGCAGTTCTTC
TRBV5-1	TRBJ1-1	NA	NA	CASSTRDLTEAFF	TGCGCCAGCAGCACCAGGGATCTCACTGAAGCTTTCTTT
TRBV4-3	TRBJ2-7	NA	NA	CASSQGASDLYEQYF	TGCGCCAGCAGCCAAGGGGCATCCGATCTCTACGAGCAGTACTTC
TRBV27	TRBJ1-1	NA	NA	CASSRGTVNTEAFF	TGTGCCAGCAGTAGGGGGACGGTGAACACTGAAGCTTTCTTT
TRBV11-3	TRBJ2-7	TRBD1	NA	CASSLSRGSYEQYF	TGTGCCAGCAGCCTCAGCAGGGGGTCCTACGAGCAGTACTTC
TRBV5-1	TRBJ2-2	NA	NA	CASSLIRQVNTGELFF	TGCGCCAGCAGCCTCATCCGACAGGTTAACACCGGGGAGCTGTTTTTT
TRBV6-5	TRBJ1-1	TRBD1	NA	CASSKGQGWNTEAFF	TGTGCCAGCAGTAAGGGACAGGGGTGGAACACTGAAGCTTTCTTT
TRBV19	TRBJ2-3	TRBD2	NA	CASSVLAGGPKDTQYF	TGTGCCAGTAGTGTGCTAGCGGGAGGGCCTAAAGATACGCAGTATTTT